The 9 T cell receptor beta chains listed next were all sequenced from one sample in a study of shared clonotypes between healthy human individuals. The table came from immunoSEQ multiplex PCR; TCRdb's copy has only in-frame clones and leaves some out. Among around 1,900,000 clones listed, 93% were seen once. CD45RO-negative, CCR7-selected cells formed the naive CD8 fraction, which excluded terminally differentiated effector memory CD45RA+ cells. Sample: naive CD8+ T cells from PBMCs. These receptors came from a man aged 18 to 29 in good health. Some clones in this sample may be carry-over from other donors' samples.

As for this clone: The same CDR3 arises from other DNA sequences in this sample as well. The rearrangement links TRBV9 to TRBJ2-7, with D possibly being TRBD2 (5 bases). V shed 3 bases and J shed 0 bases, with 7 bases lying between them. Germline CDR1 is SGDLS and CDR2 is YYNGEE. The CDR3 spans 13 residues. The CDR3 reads CASSEGVSYEQYF. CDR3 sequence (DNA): TGTGCCAGCAGCGAGGGAGTCTCCTACGAGCAGTACTTC.

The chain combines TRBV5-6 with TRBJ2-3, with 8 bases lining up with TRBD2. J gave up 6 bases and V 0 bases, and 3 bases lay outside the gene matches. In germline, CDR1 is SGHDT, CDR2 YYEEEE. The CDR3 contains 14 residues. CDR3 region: CASSLAGGEDTQYF. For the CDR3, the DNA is TGTGCCAGCAGCTTGGCGGGAGGGGAGGATACGCAGTATTTT.

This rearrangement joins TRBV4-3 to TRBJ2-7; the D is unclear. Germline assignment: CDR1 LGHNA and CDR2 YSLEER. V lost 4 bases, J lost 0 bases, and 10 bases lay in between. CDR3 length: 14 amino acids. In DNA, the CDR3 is TGCGCCAGCAGCCCCGGTAGATTCTCCTACGAGCAGTACTTC. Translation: CASSPGRFSYEQYF.

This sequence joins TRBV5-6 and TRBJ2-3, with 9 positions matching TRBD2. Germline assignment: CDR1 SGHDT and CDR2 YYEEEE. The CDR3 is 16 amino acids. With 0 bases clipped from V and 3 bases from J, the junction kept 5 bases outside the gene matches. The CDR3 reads CASSLGGTSWTDTQYF. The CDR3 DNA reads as TGTGCCAGCAGCTTGGGTGGGACTAGCTGGACAGATACGCAGTATTTT.

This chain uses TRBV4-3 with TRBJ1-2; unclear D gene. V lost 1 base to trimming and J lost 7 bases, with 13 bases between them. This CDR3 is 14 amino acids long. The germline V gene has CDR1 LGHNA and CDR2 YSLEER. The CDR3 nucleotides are TGCGCCAGCAGCCAAGGGGTCACCTCGAGTGGCTACACCTTC. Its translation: CASSQGVTSSGYTF.

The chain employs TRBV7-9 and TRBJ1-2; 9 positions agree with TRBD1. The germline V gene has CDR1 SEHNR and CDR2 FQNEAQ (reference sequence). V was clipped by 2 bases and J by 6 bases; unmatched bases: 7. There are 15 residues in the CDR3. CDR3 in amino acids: CASSLWGTGLDGYTF. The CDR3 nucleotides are TGTGCCAGCAGCTTATGGGGGACAGGGCTAGATGGCTACACCTTC.

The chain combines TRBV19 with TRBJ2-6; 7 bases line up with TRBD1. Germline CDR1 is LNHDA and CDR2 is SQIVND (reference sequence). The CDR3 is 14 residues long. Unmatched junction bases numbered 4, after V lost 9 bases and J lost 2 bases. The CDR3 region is CARIDRAGANVLTF. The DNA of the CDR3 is TGTGCCAGAATTGACAGGGCTGGGGCCAACGTCCTGACTTTC.

CDR3 amino acids: CAAGSATSTDTQYF. CDR3 DNA sequence: TGTGCTGCCGGGAGCGCGACTAGCACAGATACGCAGTATTTT. The chain joins TRBV19 to TRBJ2-3; TRBD2 might be the D (6 bases). CDR1 LNHDA and CDR2 SQIVND come from the germline V gene (reference sequence). CDR3 length: 14 amino acids.

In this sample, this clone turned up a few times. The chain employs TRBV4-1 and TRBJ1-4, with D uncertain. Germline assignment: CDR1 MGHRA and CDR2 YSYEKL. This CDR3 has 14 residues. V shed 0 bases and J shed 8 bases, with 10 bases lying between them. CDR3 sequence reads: CASSQDSRAEKLFF. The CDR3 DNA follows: TGCGCCAGCAGCCAAGATTCGAGGGCAGAAAAACTGTTTTTT.